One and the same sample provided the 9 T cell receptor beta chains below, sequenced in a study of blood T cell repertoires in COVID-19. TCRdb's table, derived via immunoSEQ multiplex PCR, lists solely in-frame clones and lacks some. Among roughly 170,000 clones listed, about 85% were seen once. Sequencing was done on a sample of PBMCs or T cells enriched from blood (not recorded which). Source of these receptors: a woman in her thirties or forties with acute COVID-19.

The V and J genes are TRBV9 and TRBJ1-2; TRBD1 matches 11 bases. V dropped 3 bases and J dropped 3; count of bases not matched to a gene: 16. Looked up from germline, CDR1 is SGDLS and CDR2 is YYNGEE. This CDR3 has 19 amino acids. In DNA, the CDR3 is TGTGCCAGCAGCGACCGGACAGGGGGCGGTGGGACGGCCTACTATGGCTACACCTTC. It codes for CASSDRTGGGGTAYYGYTF.

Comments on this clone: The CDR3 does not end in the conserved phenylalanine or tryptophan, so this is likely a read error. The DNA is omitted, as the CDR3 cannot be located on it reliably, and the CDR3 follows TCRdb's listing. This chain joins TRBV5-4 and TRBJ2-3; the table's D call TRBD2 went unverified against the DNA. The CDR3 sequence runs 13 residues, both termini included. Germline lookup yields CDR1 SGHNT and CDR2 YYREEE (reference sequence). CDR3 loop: CASSLDGGRAPRL.

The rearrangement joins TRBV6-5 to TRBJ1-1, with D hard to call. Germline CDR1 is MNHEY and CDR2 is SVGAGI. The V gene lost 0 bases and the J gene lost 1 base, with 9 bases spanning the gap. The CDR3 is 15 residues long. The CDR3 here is CASSYSMAGNTEAFF. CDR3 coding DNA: TGTGCCAGCAGTTACTCGATGGCAGGGAACACTGAAGCTTTCTTT.

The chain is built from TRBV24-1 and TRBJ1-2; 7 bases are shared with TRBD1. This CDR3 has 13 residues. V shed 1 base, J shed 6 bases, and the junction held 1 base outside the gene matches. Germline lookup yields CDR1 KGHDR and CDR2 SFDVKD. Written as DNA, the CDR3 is TGTGCCACCAGTGATTTTGGACAGGATGGCTACACCTTC. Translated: CATSDFGQDGYTF.

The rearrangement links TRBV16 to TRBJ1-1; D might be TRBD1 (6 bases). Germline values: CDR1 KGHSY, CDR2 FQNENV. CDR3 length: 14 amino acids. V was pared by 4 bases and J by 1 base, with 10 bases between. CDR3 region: CASSPGVKNTEAFF. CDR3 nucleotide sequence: TGTGCCAGCAGCCCAGGGGTCAAGAACACTGAAGCTTTCTTT.

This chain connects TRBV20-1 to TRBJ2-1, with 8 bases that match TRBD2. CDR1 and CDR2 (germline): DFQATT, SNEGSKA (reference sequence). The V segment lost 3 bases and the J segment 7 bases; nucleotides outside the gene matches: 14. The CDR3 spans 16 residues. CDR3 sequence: CSASVGALSGGNEQFF. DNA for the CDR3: TGCAGTGCTAGTGTGGGAGCGCTCTCGGGGGGGAATGAGCAGTTCTTC.

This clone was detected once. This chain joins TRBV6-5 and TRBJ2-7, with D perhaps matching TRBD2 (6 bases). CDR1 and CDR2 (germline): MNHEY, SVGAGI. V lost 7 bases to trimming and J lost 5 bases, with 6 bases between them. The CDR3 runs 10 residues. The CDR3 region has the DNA TGTGCCAGCAAGCGGGACGAGCAGTACGTC. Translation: CASKRDEQYV.

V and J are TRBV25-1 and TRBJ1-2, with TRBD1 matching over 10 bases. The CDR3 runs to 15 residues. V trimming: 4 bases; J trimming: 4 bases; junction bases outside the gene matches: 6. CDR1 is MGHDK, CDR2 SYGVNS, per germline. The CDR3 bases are TGTGCCAGCAGTGGGTGGACAGGGGGGTTCTATGGCTACACCTTC. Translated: CASSGWTGGFYGYTF.

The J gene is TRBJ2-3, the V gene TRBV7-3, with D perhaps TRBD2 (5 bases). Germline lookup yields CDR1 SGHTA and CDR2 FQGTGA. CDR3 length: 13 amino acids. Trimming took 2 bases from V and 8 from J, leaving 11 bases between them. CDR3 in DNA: TGTGCCAGCAGCTTATTGATTGAGGGTACGCAGTATTTT. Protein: CASSLLIEGTQYF.